This TCR beta chain was obtained from a study of blood T cell repertoires in COVID-19. Participants, about 18 to 95 years old, spanned fewer than 30 US areas. Method: immunoSEQ multiplex PCR; TCRdb's copy keeps in-frame clones and lacks some. Of approximately 170,000 clones detected, approximately 87% appear once; the ten largest clones hold approximately 4.4%. This clonotype was sampled from a woman aged 45-60 years who had recovered from COVID-19. The sequencing sample was made of PBMCs or T cells enriched from blood (not recorded which).

The CDR3 loop reads CASSPQQGYGYTF. CDR3 nucleotides: TGTGCCAGCAGTCCCCAACAGGGATATGGCTACACCTTC. The V and J genes are TRBV6-5 and TRBJ1-2, with D tentatively TRBD1 (6 bases). Looked up from germline, CDR1 is MNHEY and CDR2 is SVGAGI. V lost 5 bases, J lost 5 bases, and 12 bases lay in between. The CDR3 runs 13 residues.